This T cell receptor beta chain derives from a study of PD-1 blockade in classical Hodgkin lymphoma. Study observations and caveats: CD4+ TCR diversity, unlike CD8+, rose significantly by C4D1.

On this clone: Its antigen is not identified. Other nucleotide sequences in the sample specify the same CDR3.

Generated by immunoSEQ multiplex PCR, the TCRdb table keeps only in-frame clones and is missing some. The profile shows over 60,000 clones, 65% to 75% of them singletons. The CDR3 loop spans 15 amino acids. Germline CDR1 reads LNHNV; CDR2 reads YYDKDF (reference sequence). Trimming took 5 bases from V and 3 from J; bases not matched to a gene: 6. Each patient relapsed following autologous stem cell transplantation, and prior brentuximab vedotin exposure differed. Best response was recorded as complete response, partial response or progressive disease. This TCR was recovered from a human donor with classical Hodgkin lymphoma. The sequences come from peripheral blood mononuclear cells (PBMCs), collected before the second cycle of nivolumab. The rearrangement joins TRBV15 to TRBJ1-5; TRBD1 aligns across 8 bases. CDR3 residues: CATSSGQGLNQPQHF. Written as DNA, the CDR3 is TGTGCCACCAGCTCCGGACAGGGCCTCAATCAGCCCCAGCATTTT.